This T cell receptor beta chain comes out of a study of a mutant IDH1 vaccine in newly diagnosed glioma. Sequenced by immunoSEQ multiplex PCR; TCRdb stores in-frame clones only, minus some. This sample has 100,000 to 150,000 clones, with roughly 78% found just once. CDR1 ENHRY and CDR2 SYGVKD come from the germline V gene. The CDR3 runs to 12 residues. V shed 0 bases and J shed 10 bases, with 10 bases lying between them. With respect to this clone: Its antigen is as yet unknown.

Time point in this sample: week 11, during vaccination. With topical imiquimod, each dose of the vaccine consisted of 300 ug of mutant IDH1 20-mer peptide. This receptor was identified in a man aged 35 to 55 with glioma. The material was PBMCs, obtained from a glioma patient whose treatment included an IDH1 peptide vaccine. V gene TRBV10-3 combines with J gene TRBJ2-7; a possible D gene is TRBD2 (5 bases). CDR3 nucleotides: TGTGCCATCAGTGAGTCGCTGAGGGTTCAGTACTTC. This translates into CAISESLRVQYF.